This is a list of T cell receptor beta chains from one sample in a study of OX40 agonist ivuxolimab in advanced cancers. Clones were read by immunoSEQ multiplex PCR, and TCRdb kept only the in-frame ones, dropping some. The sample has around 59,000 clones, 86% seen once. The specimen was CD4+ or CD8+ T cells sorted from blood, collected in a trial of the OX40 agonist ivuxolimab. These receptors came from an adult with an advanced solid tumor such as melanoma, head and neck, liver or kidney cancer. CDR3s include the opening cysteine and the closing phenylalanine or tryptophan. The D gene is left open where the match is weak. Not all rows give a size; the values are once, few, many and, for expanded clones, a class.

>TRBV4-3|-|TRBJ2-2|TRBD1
CASSRTGTGGETNTGELFF
TGCGCCAGCAGCCGGACCGGGACAGGGGGCGAGACGAACACCGGGGAGCTGTTTTTT
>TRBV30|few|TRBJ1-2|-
CAWSQSGEGTF
TGTGCCTGGAGCCAAAGCGGGGAAGGCACCTTC
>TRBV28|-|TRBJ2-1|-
CASKGAGFYNEQFF
TGTGCCAGCAAAGGGGCAGGCTTCTACAATGAGCAGTTCTTC
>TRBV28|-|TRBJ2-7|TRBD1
CASRGTATYEQYF
TGTGCCAGCAGGGGGACAGCCACCTACGAGCAGTACTTC
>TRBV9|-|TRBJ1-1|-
CASSLNLNTEAFF
TGTGCCAGCAGCCTAAACTTGAACACTGAAGCTTTCTTT
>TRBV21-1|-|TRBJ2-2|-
CASSKVGGRGTGELFF
TGTGCCAGCAGCAAAGTCGGGGGTCGGGGCACCGGGGAGCTGTTTTTT
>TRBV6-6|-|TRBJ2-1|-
CASSYSGNEQFF
TGTGCCAGCAGTTACTCCGGCAATGAGCAGTTCTTC
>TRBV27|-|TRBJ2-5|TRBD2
CASRGTSGIFGSQETQYF
TGTGCCAGCAGGGGGACTAGCGGGATTTTTGGTTCTCAAGAGACCCAGTACTTC
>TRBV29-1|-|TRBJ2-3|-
CSTGDNTDTQYF
TGCAGCACCGGGGACAACACAGATACGCAGTATTTT
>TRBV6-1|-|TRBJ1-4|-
CASRQVNNEKLFF
TGTGCCAGCCGGCAGGTTAATAATGAAAAACTGTTTTTT
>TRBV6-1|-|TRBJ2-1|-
CASSPFSGANEQFF
TGTGCCAGCAGTCCCTTTTCGGGAGCCAATGAGCAGTTCTTC
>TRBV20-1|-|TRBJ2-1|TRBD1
CSANRGGEQFF
TGCAGTGCTAACAGGGGTGGTGAGCAGTTCTTC
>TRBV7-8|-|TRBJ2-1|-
CASSLVGLTYNEQFF
TGTGCCAGCAGCTTAGTTGGACTAACTTACAATGAGCAGTTCTTC
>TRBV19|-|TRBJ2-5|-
CASSINPVETQYF
TGTGCCAGTAGTATCAACCCCGTGGAGACCCAGTACTTC
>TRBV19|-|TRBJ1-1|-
CASTPGPNKNTEAFF
TGTGCCAGTACGCCGGGACCCAATAAGAACACTGAAGCTTTCTTT
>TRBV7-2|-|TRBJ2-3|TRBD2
CASSTGTSGMADTQYF
TGTGCCAGCAGCACCGGGACTAGCGGGATGGCAGATACGCAGTATTTT
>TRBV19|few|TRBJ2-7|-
CASSASRRAEQYF
TGTGCCAGTAGTGCCTCCCGAAGGGCAGAGCAGTACTTC
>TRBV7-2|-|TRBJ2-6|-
CASSPRGRAGANVLTF
TGTGCCAGCAGCCCTCGCGGTCGCGCTGGGGCCAACGTCCTGACTTTC
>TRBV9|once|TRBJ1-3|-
CASSVDAVSGNTIYF
TGTGCCAGCAGCGTAGACGCAGTATCTGGAAACACCATATATTTT
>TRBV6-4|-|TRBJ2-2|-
CASSDEVLGSTGELFF
TGTGCCAGCAGTGACGAAGTTTTGGGGTCCACCGGGGAGCTGTTTTTT
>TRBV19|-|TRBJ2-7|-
CASKQTVSSYEQYF
TGTGCCAGTAAACAGACAGTTAGCTCCTACGAGCAGTACTTC
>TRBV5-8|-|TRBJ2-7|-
CASSQFNRLGEGEQYF
TGTGCCAGTTCTCAATTCAACAGGCTCGGTGAAGGCGAGCAGTACTTC
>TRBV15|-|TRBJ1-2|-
CATSRATTAGYTF
TGTGCCACCAGCAGGGCCACGACGGCTGGCTACACCTTC
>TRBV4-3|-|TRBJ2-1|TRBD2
CASSRPQGLAGINEQFF
TGCGCCAGCAGCCGACCTCAGGGACTAGCGGGGATCAATGAGCAGTTCTTC
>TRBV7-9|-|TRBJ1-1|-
CASSATGVLGEAFF
TGTGCCAGCAGCGCCACCGGGGTTCTCGGTGAAGCTTTCTTT
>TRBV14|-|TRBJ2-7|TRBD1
CASSQDRWTGDEQYF
TGTGCCAGCAGCCAAGATAGGTGGACAGGGGACGAGCAGTACTTC
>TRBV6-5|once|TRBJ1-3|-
CASSPTSGPGNTIYF
TGTGCCAGCAGCCCGACCTCAGGGCCTGGAAACACCATATATTTT
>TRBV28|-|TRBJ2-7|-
CASSTRQAIRMDEQYF
TGTGCCAGCAGTACCCGACAGGCCATTAGGATGGACGAGCAGTACTTC
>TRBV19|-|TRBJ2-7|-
CASGRDSSSYEQYF
TGTGCCTCGGGGCGGGACAGCAGCTCCTACGAGCAGTACTTC
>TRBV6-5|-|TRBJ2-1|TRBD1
CASSKGQGYNEQFF
TGTGCCAGCAGTAAGGGACAGGGTTACAATGAGCAGTTCTTC
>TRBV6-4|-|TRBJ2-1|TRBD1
CASSPGQVSSEQFF
TGTGCCAGCAGCCCAGGACAGGTATCGAGTGAGCAGTTCTTC
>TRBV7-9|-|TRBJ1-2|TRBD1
CASSLASKGARGYTF
TGTGCCAGCAGCTTAGCTTCGAAGGGGGCTCGTGGCTACACCTTC
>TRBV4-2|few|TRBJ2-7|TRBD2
CASSQDLAGTYEQYF
TGTGCCAGCAGCCAAGACCTAGCGGGAACCTACGAGCAGTACTTC
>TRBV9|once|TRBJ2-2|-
CASSVVLSGGELFF
TGTGCCAGCAGCGTAGTTTTGTCCGGCGGGGAGCTGTTTTTT
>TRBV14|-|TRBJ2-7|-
CASSQGTGRYEQYF
TGTGCCAGCAGCCAAGGTACAGGACGCTACGAGCAGTACTTC
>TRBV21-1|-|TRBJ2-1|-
CASSKERNGTSGHNEQFF
TGTGCCAGCAGCAAAGAGAGGAACGGGACTAGCGGACACAATGAGCAGTTCTTC
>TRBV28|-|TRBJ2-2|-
CASSLELALSGELFF
TGTGCCAGCAGTTTGGAGCTAGCCCTCTCCGGGGAGCTGTTTTTT
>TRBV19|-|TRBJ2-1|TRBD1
CASSIFMGTGAPEQFF
TGTGCCAGTAGTATTTTCATGGGGACAGGGGCCCCGGAGCAGTTCTTC
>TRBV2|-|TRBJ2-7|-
CASKILVGYEQYF
TGTGCCAGCAAGATTCTAGTGGGGTACGAGCAGTACTTC
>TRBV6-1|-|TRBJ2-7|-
CASSDNWDEQYF
TGTGCCAGCAGTGACAACTGGGACGAGCAGTACTTC
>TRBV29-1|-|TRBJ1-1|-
CSGGNTEAFF
TGCAGTGGAGGAAACACTGAAGCTTTCTTT
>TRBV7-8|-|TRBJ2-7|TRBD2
CASSLGREKSEQYF
TGTGCCAGCAGCTTAGGGCGGGAGAAAAGCGAGCAGTACTTC
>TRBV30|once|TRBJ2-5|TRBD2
CASGLAGGETQYF
TGTGCCTCGGGACTAGCGGGGGGTGAGACCCAGTACTTC
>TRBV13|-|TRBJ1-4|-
CASSFERNEKLFF
TGTGCCAGCAGCTTTGAAAGGAATGAAAAACTGTTTTTT
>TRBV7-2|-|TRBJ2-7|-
CASSPRTAVDPYEQYF
TGTGCCAGCAGCCCCCGAACAGCCGTGGACCCATACGAGCAGTACTTC
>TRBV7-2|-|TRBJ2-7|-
CASSEDDYEQYF
TGTGCCAGCAGCGAAGACGACTACGAGCAGTACTTC
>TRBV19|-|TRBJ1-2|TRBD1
CASSIAGTGVSGYTF
TGTGCCAGTAGTATAGCCGGGACAGGGGTTTCTGGCTACACCTTC
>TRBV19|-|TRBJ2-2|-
CASSRGYTGELFF
TGTGCCAGTAGTAGGGGATACACCGGGGAGCTGTTTTTT
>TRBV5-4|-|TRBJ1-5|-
CASSDAGSQPQHF
TGTGCCAGCAGCGACGCGGGGAGTCAGCCCCAGCATTTT
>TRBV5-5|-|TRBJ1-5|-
CASSLSQNNQPQHF
TGTGCCAGCAGCTTGAGTCAGAACAATCAGCCCCAGCATTTT
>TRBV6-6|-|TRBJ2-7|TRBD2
CASSYSLAGAYEQYF
TGTGCCAGCAGTTACTCACTAGCGGGAGCCTACGAGCAGTACTTC